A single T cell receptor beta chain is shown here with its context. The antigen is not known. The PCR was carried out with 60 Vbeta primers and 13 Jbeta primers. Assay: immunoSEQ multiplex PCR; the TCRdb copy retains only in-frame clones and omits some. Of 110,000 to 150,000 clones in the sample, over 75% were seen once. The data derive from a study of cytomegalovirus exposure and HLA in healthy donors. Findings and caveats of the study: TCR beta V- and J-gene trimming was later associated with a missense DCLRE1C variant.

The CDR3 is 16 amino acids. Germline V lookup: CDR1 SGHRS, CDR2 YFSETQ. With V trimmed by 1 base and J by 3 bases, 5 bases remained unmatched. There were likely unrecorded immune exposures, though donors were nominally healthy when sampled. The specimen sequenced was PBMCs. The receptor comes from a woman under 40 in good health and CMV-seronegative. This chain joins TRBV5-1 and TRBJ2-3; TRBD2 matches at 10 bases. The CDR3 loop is CASSLRSGGVTDTQYF. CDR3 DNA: TGCGCCAGCAGCTTGCGAAGCGGGGGGGTAACAGATACGCAGTATTTT.